This T cell receptor beta chain was profiled in a study of Ad26.COV2.S vaccination and SARS-CoV-2 variants. Study overall: Administration of Ad26.COV2.S was intramuscular, either once or twice 56 days apart.

This table comes from immunoSEQ multiplex PCR, and its TCRdb copy is limited to in-frame clones, with some not included. The sample gives about 260,000 clones, 87% of which show up once; 2.9% is in the top ten. Comments on this clone: The antigen is not known.

Treatment described: roughly 19 received Ad26.COV2.S at low or high dose, single or two shots; several received placebo; per-sample allocation not given. The study sampled participants on day 63 after the first vaccine or placebo injection. Boston provided a donor who was an adult aged 18-55 years. General study results and limits: Spike-specific TCR breadth in vaccine recipients exceeded that seen in placebo recipients.

This specimen consisted of peripheral blood, obtained in a trial of Ad26.COV2.S vaccine versus placebo. This TCR was sampled from a person between 18 and 65 years old who received the Ad26.COV2.S COVID-19 vaccine or a placebo.

The CDR3 sequence is CASSLSLGGQKNIQYF. For the CDR3, the DNA is TGTGCCAGCAGCTTATCCCTCGGGGGACAGAAAAACATTCAGTACTTC. V and J are TRBV7-2 and TRBJ2-4, with a possible D match to TRBD1 (7 bases). This CDR3 has 16 residues. Per germline, CDR1 SGHTA and CDR2 FQGNSA. The germline V and J ends were trimmed by 2 bases and 4 bases, with 15 bases remaining between them.